This TCR beta chain emerged from a study of control samples from healthy donors and cancer patients. The CDR3 sequence is 16 residues long. Germline V gene lookup returns CDR1 SGHRS and CDR2 YFSETQ. The V gene lost 4 bases and the J gene lost 0 bases, with 15 bases spanning the gap. Sequencing was performed with immunoSEQ multiplex PCR; in TCRdb, only in-frame clones are kept and a portion is missing. The table has 60,000 to 65,000 clones, 85% seen once; the top ten hold 4.5% to 6%. This rearrangement joins TRBV5-1 to TRBJ2-3; D uncertain. The sequence derives from a man in his forties in good health. Sequencing was carried out using blood. The CDR3 sequence is CASSRTNSYSTDTQYF. CDR3 nucleotides: TGCGCCAGCAGCCGAACAAACAGCTATAGCACAGATACGCAGTATTTT.